The rows below give T cell receptor beta chains drawn from one sample of a study of T cells after yellow fever vaccination. MiXCR, run by TCRdb on the 5' RACE reads, gives a single entry per CDR3 protein. Of 450,000 to 600,000 distinct CDR3 sequences listed, about 15% are singletons. Sequences were derived from PBMCs, sampled 5 to 6 days after the first yellow fever vaccination. The receptor source for this set is a man younger than 30 who received the YFV17D yellow fever vaccine. Each CDR3 is given with its conserved first and last residue. The D gene is left open where the match is weak. Some rows mark clone size as missing; the rest say once, few, many or name a class of expanded clone.

CDR3nt	CDR3aa	j_gene	d_gene	v_gene	abundance
TGTGCCAGCAGTTTAGTGGGTCGTGGAGAAAAACTGTTTTTT	CASSLVGRGEKLFF	TRBJ1-4	-	TRBV12-3/TRBV12-4	few
TGTGCCAGCAGCCAAAGGGCCGGGGCCAAAAACATTCAGTACTTC	CASSQRAGAKNIQYF	TRBJ2-4	-	TRBV3-1	many
TGCAGTGCTAGGGACCGGGACAGGCTCCGGGTCAATTCACCCCTCCACTTT	CSARDRDRLRVNSPLHF	TRBJ1-6	TRBD1	TRBV20-1	few
TGTGCCAGCAGTGAAATCGGCAGGGTCTCCCTCGGGAGCTATGGCTACACCTTC	CASSEIGRVSLGSYGYTF	TRBJ1-2	-	TRBV6-1	few
TGTGCCAGCAGTTTGGATATGGGGGATCGCCAGCCCCAGCATTTT	CASSLDMGDRQPQHF	TRBJ1-5	-	TRBV12-3/TRBV12-4	-
TGTGCCAGCAGCTTCGTCGTTCGGACTGAAGCTTTCTTT	CASSFVVRTEAFF	TRBJ1-1	-	TRBV5-5	few
TGCGCCAGCAGCCAAGGTCCCCAGGGGCAATGGAATACGCAGTATTTT	CASSQGPQGQWNTQYF	TRBJ2-3	-	TRBV4-3	-
TGTGCCAGCAGTTACTCGTCGAGGGCACTAAGCAAAAACATTCAGTACTTC	CASSYSSRALSKNIQYF	TRBJ2-4	-	TRBV6-2/TRBV6-3	-
TGTGCCAGCAGCTTAGTCGGTGGGTCCTACAATGAGCAGTTCTTC	CASSLVGGSYNEQFF	TRBJ2-1	-	TRBV7-2	many
TGCGCCAGCAGCCAAGATTGGAGCGGCGTCAGCACAGATACGCAGTATTTT	CASSQDWSGVSTDTQYF	TRBJ2-3	-	TRBV4-3	many
TGCGCCAGCAGCTGGCAGGGGTTCACTGAAGCTTTCTTT	CASSWQGFTEAFF	TRBJ1-1	-	TRBV5-1	-
TGTGCCAGCAGCTTGCTCGATTCACCCCTCCACTTT	CASSLLDSPLHF	TRBJ1-6	-	TRBV5-5	-
TGTGCCAGCAGATACTTCGACAAGCAGGGTTATGGCTACACCTTC	CASRYFDKQGYGYTF	TRBJ1-2	-	TRBV6-5	-
TGTGCCAGCAGCTTGGCCGAGGGGGCCGAGGATGAGCAGTTCTTC	CASSLAEGAEDEQFF	TRBJ2-1	TRBD1	TRBV7-2	-
TGTGCCAGCAGTTCCTTCAGGGCTCAGCCCCAGCATTTT	CASSSFRAQPQHF	TRBJ1-5	-	TRBV6-5	-
TGTGCCAGCAAATCTAGCGGGGGGACCTACAATGAGCAGTTCTTC	CASKSSGGTYNEQFF	TRBJ2-1	TRBD2	TRBV6-1	many
TGTGCCAGCAGGTGGGGGGGAGGGGATGAAGCTTTCTTT	CASRWGGGDEAFF	TRBJ1-1	-	TRBV6-1	few
TGTGCCAGCAGTTACTCGAACTCTAACTATGGCTACACCTTC	CASSYSNSNYGYTF	TRBJ1-2	-	TRBV6-5	-
TGCGCCAGCAGCTCCAAGACAGGGAAGTACGAGCAGTACTTC	CASSSKTGKYEQYF	TRBJ2-7	TRBD1	TRBV5-1	few
TGCAGTGCTAGGTCTTGGGGGGAGACCCAGTACTTC	CSARSWGETQYF	TRBJ2-5	-	TRBV20-1	-
TGTGCCAGCAGTGAACCCCCGACCCTCCGAGGCACTGAAGCTTTCTTT	CASSEPPTLRGTEAFF	TRBJ1-1	-	TRBV6-1	few
TGTGCCAGCAGCGTAGCTGCGGGACAGGGGACAGATACGCAGTATTTT	CASSVAAGQGTDTQYF	TRBJ2-3	TRBD1	TRBV9	few
TGTGCCACATTTTCACAGGGCATCCGCTCCTACAATGAGCAGTTCTTC	CATFSQGIRSYNEQFF	TRBJ2-1	-	TRBV24-1	many
TGTGCCAGCCGAACAGGGGCTGGAAACACCATATATTTT	CASRTGAGNTIYF	TRBJ1-3	TRBD1	TRBV12-3/TRBV12-4	many
TGCAGCGTTGAATCGACAGGGGAGATTGAAAAACTGTTTTTT	CSVESTGEIEKLFF	TRBJ1-4	TRBD1	TRBV29-1	few
TGTGCCAGCAGCTTAGCCAGTCACAATTCACCCCTCCACTTT	CASSLASHNSPLHF	TRBJ1-6	-	TRBV7-9	few
TGTGCCAGTATGGACCAGGCAGGAACCGGGGAGCTGTTTTTT	CASMDQAGTGELFF	TRBJ2-2	-	TRBV19	-
TGTGCCATCAGTGAGTCTGGAGGGTCCTATAATTCACCCCTCCACTTT	CAISESGGSYNSPLHF	TRBJ1-6	-	TRBV10-3	-
TGTGCCAGCAGTTGGGACAGGGAACTTGCAGAGACCCAGTACTTC	CASSWDRELAETQYF	TRBJ2-5	TRBD1	TRBV6-2/TRBV6-3	-
TGTGCCAGCAGCACGGGACACCAATCTAACTATGGCTACACCTTC	CASSTGHQSNYGYTF	TRBJ1-2	-	TRBV7-2	-
TGCAGCGTTTACGGGACTGGGGCCAACGTCCTGACTTTC	CSVYGTGANVLTF	TRBJ2-6	-	TRBV29-1	-
TGCAGTGCTAGACGGGGCGAGGTTAGCTATGGCTACACCTTC	CSARRGEVSYGYTF	TRBJ1-2	-	TRBV20-1	-
TGTGCCAGCAGCAAGACCGGACATGGGGCCGAAGCTTTCTTT	CASSKTGHGAEAFF	TRBJ1-1	-	TRBV6-2/TRBV6-3	-
TGTGCCAGCAGCCCGACTAGCGGGGGCGTCAATGAGCAGTTCTTC	CASSPTSGGVNEQFF	TRBJ2-1	TRBD2	TRBV16	-
TGCGCCAGCAGCCCTCCAACTAACGCTATATACAATGAGCAGTTCTTC	CASSPPTNAIYNEQFF	TRBJ2-1	-	TRBV5-1	many